The next 22 T cell receptor beta chains were all read from a single sample in a study of T cells in Graves' hyperthyroidism and ophthalmopathy. RNA transcripts gave rise to amplified TCR beta CDR3 regions. The HTBI set primed first-round TCR CDR3 RT-PCR. TCRdb ran MiXCR on the multiplex PCR reads and lists one entry per CDR3 protein. This sample yields 610,000 or so distinct CDR3 sequences, of which 35% to 55% are seen a single time; approximately 8.4% belongs to the top ten. Input material: peripheral blood or thyroid tissue (not recorded which). All receptors derive from a woman under 30 with Graves' hyperthyroidism.

Turning to this clonotype: Possible read error: a much larger clone is one base away. The V and J genes are TRBV20-1 and TRBJ1-2; D is perhaps TRBD1 (5 bases). Trimming cost V 3 bases and J 13 bases, with 18 bases left between them. The V gene's germline CDR1 is DFQATT and CDR2 SNEGSKA (reference sequence). The CDR3 has 12 amino acids. The CDR3 sequence is CSARRGAFVCTF. DNA for the CDR3: TGCAGTGCTAGGAGGGGAGCTTTTGTCTGCACCTTC.

Points on this clonotype: Lacking the conserved final phenylalanine or tryptophan, this CDR3 likely reflects a read error. This chain joins TRBV6-5 and TRBJ1-5; unclear D gene. Germline-derived CDR1 and CDR2 are MNHEY and SVGAGI. With 2 bases removed from V and 10 bases from J, the gap between germline ends came to 9 bases. The CDR3 sequence is 12 residues long. CDR3 DNA: TGTGCCAGCAGTTACCCCTCGAAACCCCAGCATCTT. This translates into CASSYPSKPQHL.

The V gene is TRBV2, the J gene TRBJ2-7; TRBD1 matches at 9 bases. CDR1 and CDR2 from the germline V gene are SNHLY and FYNNEI. V was clipped by 6 bases and J by 5 bases; unmatched bases: 5. This CDR3 contains 13 residues. The CDR3 is CASRGQGGHEQYF. The CDR3 DNA sequence: TGTGCCAGCAGGGGACAGGGTGGCCACGAGCAGTACTTC.

Many counts were recorded for this clonotype. The chain employs TRBV2 and TRBJ2-7; TRBD2 agrees at 10 bases. CDR3 length: 15 amino acids. V was pared by 9 bases and J by 6 bases, with 14 bases of the junction left unmatched. CDR1 and CDR2 (germline): SNHLY, FYNNEI. The CDR3 loop reads CASCDTSGARGEQYF. CDR3 nucleotide sequence: TGTGCCAGTTGCGACACTAGCGGGGCCAGAGGCGAGCAGTACTTC. The variable domain in full, with the rest retrieved from reference TRBV2 and TRBJ2-7, is EPEVTQTPSHQVTQMGQEVILRCVPISNHLYFYWYRQILGQKVEFLVSFYNNEISEKSEIFDDQFSVERPDGSNFTLKIRSTKLEDSAMYFCASCDTSGARGEQYFGPGTRLTVT.

About this clonotype itself: The conserved closing phenylalanine or tryptophan is absent in this CDR3, likely reflecting a read error. The chain recombines TRBV29-1 with TRBJ1-5; 7 nucleotides match TRBD1. The CDR3 spans 11 residues. The V and J ends lost 7 bases and 6 bases, in that order; junction bases with no gene match: 3. CDR1 is SQVTM, CDR2 ANQGSEA, per germline. CDR3 in amino acids: CSARQGQPQHL. The CDR3 coding sequence is TGCAGCGCTAGACAGGGTCAGCCCCAGCATCTT.

Comment on this clonotype: Possible read error: a much larger clone is one base away. The chain carries TRBV19 and TRBJ1-4; D is unresolved. The V end lost 5 bases, the J end lost 0 bases, and 10 bases lay between the germline ends. The germline V gene has CDR1 LNHDA and CDR2 SQIVND (reference sequence). CDR3 length equals 15 residues. For the CDR3, the DNA is TGTGCCAGTAGTCAGGCATGTGCAACTAATGAAAAACTGTTTTTT. Its translation: CASSQACATNEKLFF.

This clonotype appeared many times. The chain is built from TRBV20-1 and TRBJ2-2, with D possibly TRBD2 on 6 matching bases. V lost 3 bases and J lost 5, with 7 bases in between. The CDR3 consists of 12 residues. Germline V gene data show CDR1 as DFQATT and CDR2 as SNEGSKA (reference sequence). CDR3 protein: CSARGTTGELFF. CDR3 DNA: TGCAGTGCTAGGGGGACTACCGGGGAGCTGTTTTTT.

This clonotype was picked up a small number of times. This chain uses TRBV6-6 with TRBJ1-4; no reliable D call. This CDR3 has 15 residues. Germline loops: CDR1 MNHNY, CDR2 SVGAGI (reference sequence). Deletions cut 7 bases from V and 4 bases from J, with 16 bases between. Here the CDR3 DNA reads TGTGCCAGCACTCAATTAGTCGGCTTTAATGAAAAACTGTTTTTT. Translated, it gives CASTQLVGFNEKLFF.

This clonotype was detected ten times or more. V is TRBV20-1 and J is TRBJ2-7, with a weak D call TRBD1 (6 bases). Germline V lookup: CDR1 DFQATT, CDR2 SNEGSKA (reference sequence). The V gene lost 6 bases and the J gene lost 3 bases, with 21 bases spanning the gap. This CDR3 contains 15 residues. The CDR3 reads CSAGGLAGEGYEQYF. CDR3 bases: TGCAGTGCAGGCGGGTTGGCAGGGGAAGGCTACGAGCAGTACTTC.

Note on this clonotype: Relative to the germline gene, one junction end is altered; a read error may explain this. The V call is TRBV7-2, the J call TRBJ2-2; 8 bases are a match to TRBD2. The CDR3 has 18 amino acids. The germline V gene encodes CDR1 SGHTA and CDR2 FQGNSA. This CDR3 is CASSLPIREGRGTGELLF. The CDR3 coding sequence is TGTGCCAGCAGTCTGCCAATTCGGGAGGGCCGAGGGACCGGGGAGCTGCTTTTT.

Of note for this clonotype: One end of the junction does not line up with germline, which may come from a read error. The CDR3 reads CASSRQTMTRRNF. In nucleotides, the CDR3 is TGCGCCAGCAGCCGACAGACAATGACCCGTCGGAACTTC. V is TRBV4-1 and J is TRBJ2-7; possibly TRBD1 for D (5 bases). CDR1 and CDR2 (germline): MGHRA, YSYEKL. This CDR3 contains 13 residues.

This clonotype was counted many times. The chain carries TRBV18 and TRBJ1-2, with 7 bases that match TRBD1. The trim removed 2 bases at V and 3 bases at J, leaving 3 bases unmatched. CDR1 is KGHSH, CDR2 LQKENI, per germline. The CDR3 length is 14 residues. CDR3 nucleotide sequence: TGTGCCAGCTCACCAAGACAGGGCGACTATGGCTACACCTTC. This gives the protein CASSPRQGDYGYTF.

The chain carries TRBV27 and TRBJ2-7; 13 bases are a match to TRBD2. CDR1 and CDR2 from the germline V gene are MNHEY and SMNVEV (reference sequence). This CDR3 has 14 residues. The trim removed 5 bases at V and 5 bases at J, leaving 3 bases unmatched. In nucleotides, the CDR3 is TGTGCCAGCAGTCATGGACTAGCGGGAGACGAGCAGTACTTC. It yields the protein CASSHGLAGDEQYF.

The chain carries TRBV30 and TRBJ2-5; the match to TRBD2 covers 11 bases. Per the germline V gene, CDR1 is GTSNPN and CDR2 is SVGIG (reference sequence). The CDR3 has 15 residues. V gave up 2 bases and J gave up 4 bases; unmatched junction bases: 6. Here the CDR3 reads CAWSRLAGSPETQYF. The CDR3 coding sequence is TGTGCCTGGAGTAGACTAGCGGGATCCCCAGAGACCCAGTACTTC.

The V gene is TRBV20-1, the J gene TRBJ1-4; D ambiguous. The CDR3 has 11 amino acids. CDR1 is DFQATT, CDR2 SNEGSKA, per germline (reference sequence). Here the CDR3 DNA reads TGCAGCCCGATAGGAAATGAAAAACTGTTTTTT. It specifies CSPIGNEKLFF.

Concerning this clonotype: A read error may be the cause here, since a much bigger clone is one base away. The V call is TRBV9, the J call TRBJ1-5; possible D gene TRBD1, 5 bases. V lost 2 bases, J lost 3 bases, and 12 bases lay in between. Germline assignment: CDR1 SGDLS and CDR2 YYNGEE. This CDR3 has 15 residues. The CDR3 DNA sequence: TGTGCCAGCAGCGTTGGGGCGGTGTCCAATCAGCCCCAGCATTTT. Its translation is CASSVGAVSNQPQHF.

The genes are TRBV12-3 or TRBV12-4 and TRBJ1-5; D possibly corresponds to TRBD1 (5 bases). CDR3 length: 15 amino acids. V lost 5 bases to trimming and J lost 11 bases, with 22 bases between them. As DNA, the CDR3 is TGTGCCAGCAGTCAGGGACTAGCGGGAGCAGAGACCCAGCATTTT. It translates to CASSQGLAGAETQHF.

The V and J genes are TRBV7-9 and TRBJ2-7; the D gene is possibly TRBD2 (5 bases). The CDR3 has 16 amino acids. The V gene lost 8 bases and the J gene lost 4 bases, with 24 bases spanning the gap. Germline lookup yields CDR1 SEHNR and CDR2 FQNEAQ (reference sequence). The chain's CDR3 is CASFPGGRDLRYEQYF. CDR3 nucleotides: TGTGCCAGCTTCCCCGGAGGTAGGGATCTTAGGTACGAGCAGTACTTC.

This chain links TRBV20-1 with TRBJ1-5; 9 positions match TRBD1. The CDR3 totals 13 residues. CDR1 is DFQATT and CDR2 is SNEGSKA in the germline V gene (reference sequence). The trim removed 5 bases at V and 5 bases at J, leaving 4 bases unmatched. The CDR3 nucleotides read TGCAGTGCTCAGACAGGGGGGTATCAGCCCCAGCATTTT. This encodes CSAQTGGYQPQHF.

This clonotype was counted a few times. The chain links TRBV15 to TRBJ2-7; D perhaps matches TRBD2 (5 bases). Trimming cost V 1 base and J 6 bases, with 19 bases left between them. This CDR3 is 16 amino acids long. Germline V lookup: CDR1 LNHNV, CDR2 YYDKDF (reference sequence). The DNA for the CDR3 is TGTGCCACCAGCAGAGGAGGAGGCCTACTTCTTGCCGAGCAGTACTTC. Translating gives CATSRGGGLLLAEQYF.

In regard to this clonotype: This may be a read error: a much more frequent sequence differs by one nucleotide. It is unclear where the CDR3 begins or ends on the DNA, so no DNA is shown, and the CDR3 is as TCRdb lists it. The rearrangement uses TRBV2 and TRBJ1-1. The CDR3 spans 14 residues, counting both ends. Germline CDR1 reads SNHLY; CDR2 reads FYNNEI. CDR3 region: CACSVEDRNTEAFF.

The rearrangement links TRBV7-6 to TRBJ2-7; the D is unclear. The CDR3 spans 11 residues. The germline CDR1 and CDR2 sequences are SGHVS and FNYEAQ. V was shortened by 5 bases and J by 5 bases, with 7 bases between the two germline ends. CDR3 sequence (DNA): TGTGCCAGCAGCAGGGCAAACGAGCAGTACTTC. It codes for CASSRANEQYF. The full variable domain, with the rest looked up from reference TRBV7-6 and TRBJ2-7, is GAGVSQSPRYKVTKRGQDVALRCDPISGHVSLYWYRQALGQGPEFLTYFNYEAQQDKSGLPNDRFSAERPEGSISTLTIQRTEQRDSAMYRCASSRANEQYFGPGTRLTVT.